The rows below give T cell receptor beta chains drawn from one sample of a study of blood T cell repertoires in COVID-19. The repertoire was sequenced with immunoSEQ multiplex PCR; TCRdb's copy has only in-frame clones and lacks some. This table has 150,000 to 200,000 clones, roughly 90% appearing once. Source material: peripheral blood. These receptors all come from a man in his fifties or sixties with acute or convalescent COVID-19. CDR3s include the opening cysteine and the closing phenylalanine or tryptophan. A D gene is named only where the DNA matches it firmly. Size is omitted from some rows. Given values are once, few, many or a class for expanded clones.

clone_size	v_call	d_call	j_call	cdr3_aa	cdr3_nt
.	TRBV9	.	TRBJ2-1	CASSLWGVGSYNEQFF	TGTGCCAGCAGCTTATGGGGGGTGGGTTCCTACAATGAGCAGTTCTTC
.	TRBV11-2	.	TRBJ2-7	CASRVTSYEQYF	TGTGCCAGCAGGGTGACTTCCTACGAGCAGTACTTC
.	TRBV10-2	.	TRBJ2-2	CASILKAKAGGELFF	TGCGCCAGCATATTGAAAGCCAAGGCGGGGGGGGAGCTGTTTTTT
.	TRBV10-3	TRBD1	TRBJ1-3	CAISQATGSAVTSGNTIYF	TGTGCCATCAGTCAAGCGACAGGGTCGGCCGTTACCTCTGGAAACACCATATATTTT
.	TRBV5-1	.	TRBJ1-4	CASSLGAGINEKLFF	TGCGCCAGCAGCTTAGGGGCTGGTATTAATGAAAAACTGTTTTTT
.	TRBV27	.	TRBJ1-5	CASSPGVLGNQPQHF	TGTGCCAGCAGCCCCGGGGTCCTTGGCAATCAGCCCCAGCATTTT
once	TRBV11-2	.	TRBJ1-3	CASSSVSSRNTIYF	TGTGCCAGCAGCAGCGTCAGCTCTAGAAACACCATATATTTT
.	TRBV12-3/TRBV12-4	TRBD1	TRBJ2-7	CASRTTGAYEQYF	TGTGCCAGCAGAACCACAGGGGCCTACGAGCAGTACTTC
.	TRBV19	TRBD2	TRBJ2-2	CASSPRTSGRANTGELFF	TGTGCCAGTAGTCCCCGGACTAGCGGGAGAGCGAACACCGGGGAGCTGTTTTTT
.	TRBV30	TRBD1	TRBJ2-7	CAWRDRLSYEQYF	TGTGCCTGGAGGGACAGGCTCTCCTACGAGCAGTACTTC
.	TRBV29-1	TRBD1	TRBJ2-7	CSVEDRGAYEQYF	TGCAGCGTGGAGGACAGGGGGGCCTACGAGCAGTACTTC
.	TRBV6-5	TRBD1	TRBJ2-7	CASSLLSGTGDEQYF	TGTGCCAGCAGTCTACTATCCGGGACAGGGGACGAGCAGTACTTC
.	TRBV5-1	.	TRBJ2-4	CASSLVPGAGQNIQYF	TGCGCCAGCAGCTTGGTCCCAGGGGCGGGTCAAAACATTCAGTACTTC
.	TRBV7-9	.	TRBJ2-4	CASSSPYSTIQYF	TGTGCCAGCAGCTCACCTTACTCCACTATTCAGTACTTC
.	TRBV9	.	TRBJ1-6	CASSVEAGQYNSPLHF	TGTGCCAGCAGCGTAGAGGCAGGACAGTATAATTCACCCCTCCACTTT
.	TRBV9	.	TRBJ1-4	CASSLFAQAGGIEKLFF	TGTGCCAGCAGCTTATTCGCCCAAGCCGGGGGTATTGAAAAACTGTTTTTT
.	TRBV21-1	.	TRBJ2-1	CASSKGGGPYNEQFF	TGTGCCAGCAGCAAGGGAGGAGGGCCCTACAATGAGCAGTTCTTC
.	TRBV5-4	.	TRBJ1-4	CASSLRGLGEKLFF	TGTGCCAGCAGCTTGAGGGGATTGGGTGAAAAACTGTTTTTT
.	TRBV30	TRBD1	TRBJ1-1	CAYGQGNTEAFF	TGTGCCTACGGACAGGGGAACACTGAAGCTTTCTTT
.	TRBV7-2	.	TRBJ1-3	CASSLGTGSGNTIYF	TGTGCCAGCAGCTTAGGTACAGGATCTGGAAACACCATATATTTT
.	TRBV28	TRBD1	TRBJ1-5	CASSSPAYDRANQPQHF	TGTGCCAGCAGTTCCCCCGCTTATGACAGGGCCAATCAGCCCCAGCATTTT
.	TRBV28	.	TRBJ2-5	CASSFSGANQETQYF	TGTGCCAGCAGTTTTTCTGGGGCTAACCAAGAGACCCAGTACTTC
.	TRBV9	TRBD2	TRBJ2-1	CASSAPGLAGIYNEQFF	TGTGCCAGCAGCGCGCCAGGACTAGCGGGAATCTACAATGAGCAGTTCTTC
.	TRBV7-3	TRBD1	TRBJ2-2	CASKEGTGVTGELFF	TGTGCCAGCAAAGAGGGGACAGGGGTCACCGGGGAGCTGTTTTTT
.	TRBV28	.	TRBJ1-5	CASSLDRQPQHF	TGTGCCAGCAGTCTTGACAGACAGCCCCAGCATTTT
.	TRBV29-1	.	TRBJ1-1	CSVDFRGENTEAFF	.
.	TRBV29-1	.	TRBJ2-2	CSVETLNTGELFF	TGCAGCGTTGAAACACTAAACACCGGGGAGCTGTTTTTT
once	TRBV7-9	.	TRBJ1-2	CASSLSQDNYGYTF	TGTGCCAGCAGCCTTTCTCAGGATAACTATGGCTACACCTTC
.	TRBV7-2	TRBD2	TRBJ2-7	CASSSGLAGNEQYF	TGTGCCAGCAGCTCGGGACTAGCGGGGAACGAGCAGTACTTC
.	TRBV7-2	.	TRBJ2-2	CASSYAHGRGTGELFF	TGTGCCAGCAGCTACGCACACGGTCGGGGCACCGGGGAGCTGTTTTTT
few	TRBV7-9	.	TRBJ2-3	CASSLGASTDTQYF	TGTGCCAGCAGCTTAGGGGCTAGCACAGATACGCAGTATTTT
.	TRBV5-1	.	TRBJ1-1	CASSFGDTPNTEAFF	TGCGCCAGCAGCTTTGGGGACACCCCGAACACTGAAGCTTTCTTT
.	TRBV5-1	.	TRBJ2-7	CASSTLGGWYEQYF	TGCGCCAGCAGCACCCTAGGGGGATGGTACGAGCAGTACTTC
once	TRBV10-3	.	TRBJ2-2	CAISEGSGDTGELFF	TGTGCCATCAGTGAAGGGTCAGGGGACACCGGGGAGCTGTTTTTT
.	TRBV28	TRBD1	TRBJ1-4	CASSSGQGAGATNEKLFF	TGTGCCAGCAGTTCGGGACAGGGGGCTGGAGCAACTAATGAAAAACTGTTTTTT
.	TRBV14	.	TRBJ2-5	CASSATHKYQETQYF	TGTGCCAGCAGCGCGACTCACAAGTACCAAGAGACCCAGTACTTC
.	TRBV19	.	TRBJ1-3	CASSIRSSGNTIYF	TGTGCCAGTAGTATTCGGAGCTCTGGAAACACCATATATTTT
.	TRBV11-1	TRBD2	TRBJ2-3	CASSPGGAGTTQYF	TGTGCCAGCAGCCCGGGGGGAGCGGGAACTACGCAGTATTTT
.	TRBV5-8	TRBD2	TRBJ2-3	CASTYAGEADTQYF	TGTGCCAGCACCTACGCGGGAGAGGCAGATACGCAGTATTTT
.	TRBV28	TRBD1	TRBJ1-4	CASSLPGTGLEKLFF	TGTGCCAGCAGTCTACCGGGGACAGGGCTGGAAAAACTGTTTTTT